The TCR beta chain described here comes from a study of early T cells in non-severe SARS-CoV-2 infection. The length of the CDR3 is 15 residues. J was trimmed by 3 bases and V by 2 bases; bases with no gene match: 10. Per the germline V gene, CDR1 is GTSNPN and CDR2 is SVGIG (reference sequence). Researchers attached unique molecular identifiers to individual cDNA molecules. One entry per CDR3 protein results from TCRdb running MiXCR on the 5' RACE reads. Of 35,000 to 55,000 distinct CDR3 sequences listed, around 23% were seen once; the top ten hold around 5%. The source was whole blood, collected at baseline. This receptor was taken from an adult who was a healthcare worker with PCR-confirmed SARS-CoV-2 infection or an uninfected control (not recorded which). The chain is built from TRBV30 and TRBJ2-7, with TRBD1 matching 7 bases. The CDR3 nucleotides read TGTGCCTGGAGTACCTCGACAGGGCCGCACTACGAGCAGTACTTC. It codes for CAWSTSTGPHYEQYF.